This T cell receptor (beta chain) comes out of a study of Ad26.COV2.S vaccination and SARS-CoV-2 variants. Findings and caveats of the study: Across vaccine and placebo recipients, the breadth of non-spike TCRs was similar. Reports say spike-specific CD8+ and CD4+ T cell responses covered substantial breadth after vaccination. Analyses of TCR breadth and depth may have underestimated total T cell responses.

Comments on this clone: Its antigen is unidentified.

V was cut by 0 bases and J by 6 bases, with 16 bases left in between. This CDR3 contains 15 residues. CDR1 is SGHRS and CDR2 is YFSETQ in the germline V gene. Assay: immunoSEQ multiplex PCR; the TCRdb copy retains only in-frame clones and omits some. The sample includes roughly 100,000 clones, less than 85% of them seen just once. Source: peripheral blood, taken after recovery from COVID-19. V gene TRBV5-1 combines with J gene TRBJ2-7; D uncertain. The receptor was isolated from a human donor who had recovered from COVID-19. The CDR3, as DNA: TGCGCCAGCAGCTTGGGGGTAGGGCAGACGGGCGAGCAGTACTTC. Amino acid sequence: CASSLGVGQTGEQYF.